This record looks at one T cell receptor (beta chain) sequence and its context. Its antigen remains unknown. The data are from a study of HIV-infected patients and healthy controls. cDNA was made from about 500 ng RNA using alpha and beta constant primers. Alpha and beta chain libraries were made separately by chain-specific third strand synthesis with multiplexing indices. From the 5' RACE reads, TCRdb called clonotypes with MiXCR, one entry per CDR3 protein. The sample yields roughly 9,700 distinct CDR3 sequences, roughly 8% seen once. Findings and caveats of the study: HIV-infected patients shared fewer CDR3 sequences between individuals than healthy controls. The diversity differences were not explained by slight age and sex differences between study cohorts. Mean usage of eight alpha and eight beta V genes differed significantly in HIV-infected patients versus controls. Significantly higher mean Gini indices appeared in HIV-infected repertoires, possibly reflecting oligoclonality.

V lost 2 bases, J lost 6 bases, and 5 bases stayed unmatched. In germline, CDR1 is MNHNS, CDR2 SASEGT. The CDR3 contains 15 residues. Whole blood was used without fractionation, so all unsorted peripheral T cells were included. V is TRBV6-1 and J is TRBJ2-3; 10 bases line up with TRBD2. Sequencing was carried out using blood. The TCR sequence derives from an adult in good health. The CDR3 is CASSENSGGPDTQYF. CDR3 in DNA: TGTGCCAGCAGTGAAAATAGCGGGGGGCCTGATACGCAGTATTTT.